The present T cell receptor (beta chain) was sequenced within a study of identical twins. TCRdb re-called the 5' RACE reads through MiXCR, storing one row per CDR3 protein. The data contain some 900,000 distinct CDR3 sequences, around 12% of them singletons. The sample holds many counts of this clonotype. V gave up 0 bases and J gave up 1 base; unmatched junction bases: 7. The CDR3 has 17 residues. Germline lookup yields CDR1 KGHDR and CDR2 SFDVKD. This same sample was also part of a study on yellow fever vaccine responses in identical twins.

The genes are TRBV24-1 and TRBJ1-1, with 7 bases that match TRBD1. Input material: PBMCs. This sequence was found in a woman aged 18-29 years in good health. The CDR3 nucleotides are TGTGCCACCAGTGATTTGCAACCGGGACAGAAGAACACTGAAGCTTTCTTT. Translated: CATSDLQPGQKNTEAFF.